These 17 T cell receptor beta chains were all obtained from the same sample, sequenced in a study of CD8+ T cells in alopecia areata. Extraction and reverse transcription of RNA yielded cDNA as the sequencing template. Using immunoSEQ multiplex PCR, the repertoire was profiled, and TCRdb retains in-frame clones only, with some absent. The sample lists over 150,000 clones; 50% to 65% were seen once. The treatment denotes: oral pan-JAK inhibitor, 5-10 mg twice daily. Sequencing used CD8+ T cells sorted from blood, obtained at week 24, from a patient treated with tofacitinib. Receptor source: a human donor with alopecia areata.

The chain uses TRBV7-9 and TRBJ2-3, with D hard to call. V was pared by 6 bases and J by 5 bases, with 6 bases between. CDR3 size: 11 residues. From germline, CDR1 is SEHNR and CDR2 FQNEAQ (reference sequence). DNA for the CDR3: TGTGCCAGCAGGCTGGGAGATACGCAGTATTTT. Translated: CASRLGDTQYF.

The J gene is TRBJ2-1, the V gene TRBV27, with D perhaps matching TRBD1 (6 bases). CDR3 length: 15 residues. Trimming took 7 bases from V and 2 from J, leaving 15 bases between them. The germline V gene encodes CDR1 MNHEY and CDR2 SMNVEV (reference sequence). The CDR3 DNA sequence: TGTGCCAGCACCCAAACAGGGACCCCCTACAATGAGCAGTTCTTC. Its translation is CASTQTGTPYNEQFF.

This clone was detected a few times. The J gene is TRBJ2-7, the V gene TRBV4-1, with D tentatively TRBD2 (7 bases). CDR1 and CDR2 from the germline V gene are MGHRA and YSYEKL. CDR3 length equals 14 residues. The ends were cut back, 4 bases at V and 5 bases at J, with 15 bases in the middle. CDR3 nucleotides: TGCGCCAGCAGCCCCGCAGGGGAGGGGGACGAGCAGTACTTC. It codes for CASSPAGEGDEQYF.

The chain joins TRBV5-8 to TRBJ1-6; 9 positions match TRBD1. Trimming took 6 bases from V and 7 from J; bases not matched to a gene: 8. This CDR3 comprises 15 residues. Germline lookup yields CDR1 SGHTS and CDR2 YDEGEE. As DNA, the CDR3 is TGTGCCAGCACCCTACAGGGGGCGAGGAATTCACCCCTCCACTTT. It codes for CASTLQGARNSPLHF.

This rearrangement joins TRBV30 to TRBJ1-1; possible D gene TRBD1, 5 bases. V shed 2 bases and J shed 6 bases, with 13 bases lying between them. The CDR3 has 13 amino acids. CDR1 is GTSNPN, CDR2 SVGIG, per germline (reference sequence). CDR3 sequence: CAWSSTGDSEAFF. CDR3 sequence (DNA): TGTGCCTGGAGTTCAACAGGAGATTCTGAAGCTTTCTTT.

The J gene is TRBJ2-7, the V gene TRBV13; possible D gene TRBD1, 6 bases. Per the germline V gene, CDR1 is PRHDT and CDR2 is FYEKMQ (reference sequence). This CDR3 is built from 14 residues. V shed 3 bases and J shed 2 bases, with 11 bases lying between them. Written as DNA, the CDR3 is TGTGCCAGCAGCTTCGAGGGGGTCCCCTACGAGCAGTACTTC. It specifies CASSFEGVPYEQYF.

V gene TRBV7-8 combines with J gene TRBJ1-6, with TRBD1 matching over 7 bases. Unmatched junction bases numbered 3, after V lost 1 base and J lost 0 bases. This CDR3 contains 17 residues. Per germline, CDR1 SGHVS and CDR2 FQNEAQ. CDR3 residues: CASSLGRGPSYNSPLHF. In DNA, the CDR3 is TGTGCCAGCAGCTTAGGAAGGGGGCCCTCCTATAATTCACCCCTCCACTTT. The complete variable domain, with remaining parts taken from reference TRBV7-8 and TRBJ1-6, reads GAGVSQSPRYKVAKRGQDVALRCDPISGHVSLFWYQQALGQGPEFLTYFQNEAQLDKSGLPSDRFFAERPEGSVSTLKIQRTQQEDSAVYLCASSLGRGPSYNSPLHFGNGTRLTVT.

In nucleotides, the CDR3 is TGTGCCTGGAGTGTACAGACAGGTTACGAGCAGTACTTC. Amino acids: CAWSVQTGYEQYF. This rearrangement joins TRBV30 to TRBJ2-7; D is possibly TRBD1 (6 bases). Germline assignment: CDR1 GTSNPN and CDR2 SVGIG (reference sequence). This CDR3 has 13 amino acids. With 0 bases removed from V and 4 bases from J, the gap between germline ends came to 10 bases.

This clone was seen only a few times. This CDR3 is CACLNTEAFF. The CDR3 DNA reads TGTGCCTGCCTGAACACTGAAGCTTTCTTT. This chain joins TRBV30 and TRBJ1-1; D not resolved. The CDR3 runs to 10 residues. V was cut by 6 bases and J by 0 bases, with 2 bases left in between. CDR1 and CDR2 from the germline V gene are GTSNPN and SVGIG (reference sequence).

This clone was counted a few times. The gene calls are TRBV4-1 and TRBJ1-6, with 7 bases lining up with TRBD1. The CDR3 extends over 17 amino acids. CDR1 is MGHRA and CDR2 is YSYEKL in the germline V gene. V shed 3 bases, J shed 0 bases, and the junction held 5 bases outside the gene matches. CDR3 loop: CASSQDRLSSYNSPLHF. The CDR3 nucleotides are TGCGCCAGCAGCCAGGACAGGCTGAGCTCCTATAATTCACCCCTCCACTTT.

This clone was seen more than once but under ten times. V and J are TRBV7-9 and TRBJ2-7; 7 nucleotides line up with TRBD1. In germline, CDR1 is SEHNR, CDR2 FQNEAQ (reference sequence). The CDR3 is 15 amino acids. V dropped 5 bases and J dropped 2; count of bases not matched to a gene: 9. CDR3 loop: CASSPGTAYAYEQYF. CDR3 sequence (DNA): TGTGCCAGCAGCCCAGGGACAGCCTATGCCTACGAGCAGTACTTC.

This chain joins TRBV5-6 and TRBJ1-1; D unresolved. The CDR3 loop spans 14 amino acids. CDR1 and CDR2 (germline): SGHDT, YYEEEE. V was pared by 4 bases and J by 0 bases, with 10 bases between. The CDR3 sequence: CASSEDTMNTEAFF. CDR3 in DNA: TGTGCCAGCAGCGAAGACACGATGAACACTGAAGCTTTCTTT.

The chain links TRBV7-9 to TRBJ2-1, with unresolved D. This CDR3 is 11 amino acids long. CDR1 is SEHNR and CDR2 is FQNEAQ in the germline V gene (reference sequence). V gave up 6 bases and J gave up 7 bases, with 7 bases separating them. The CDR3 loop is CASRYENEQFF. The DNA of the CDR3 is TGTGCCAGCAGGTACGAAAATGAGCAGTTCTTC.

The V and J genes are TRBV30 and TRBJ1-2; 8 bases are a match to TRBD1. V lost 3 bases, J lost 7 bases, and 1 base stayed unmatched. CDR3 length: 11 residues. Looked up from germline, CDR1 is GTSNPN and CDR2 is SVGIG (reference sequence). CDR3 loop: CAWRDRVGYTF. CDR3 DNA sequence: TGTGCCTGGAGGGACAGGGTTGGCTACACCTTC.

The J gene is TRBJ1-1, the V gene TRBV19; D is unresolved. Trimming took 1 base from V and 0 from J, leaving 3 bases between them. CDR3 length: 13 amino acids. Germline values: CDR1 LNHDA, CDR2 SQIVND (reference sequence). This chain's CDR3 is CASSIGMNTEAFF. DNA for the CDR3: TGTGCCAGTAGTATAGGAATGAACACTGAAGCTTTCTTT.

The J gene is TRBJ1-5, the V gene TRBV19, with a possible D match to TRBD1 (6 bases). This CDR3 is built from 11 residues. Germline CDR1 reads LNHDA; CDR2 reads SQIVND (reference sequence). The germline V and J ends were trimmed by 2 bases and 11 bases, with 7 bases remaining between them. The CDR3 DNA is TGTGCCAGTAGTATACAGGGGACCCAGCATTTT. Its protein product is CASSIQGTQHF.

The rearrangement joins TRBV4-3 to TRBJ1-1; D possibly corresponds to TRBD1 (6 bases). Germline CDR1 and CDR2: LGHNA and YSLEER. CDR3 length: 16 amino acids. V was trimmed by 0 bases and J by 0 bases, leaving 11 bases between them. The DNA of the CDR3 is TGCGCCAGCAGCCAAGACCCCACAGGGATGAACACTGAAGCTTTCTTT. It specifies CASSQDPTGMNTEAFF.